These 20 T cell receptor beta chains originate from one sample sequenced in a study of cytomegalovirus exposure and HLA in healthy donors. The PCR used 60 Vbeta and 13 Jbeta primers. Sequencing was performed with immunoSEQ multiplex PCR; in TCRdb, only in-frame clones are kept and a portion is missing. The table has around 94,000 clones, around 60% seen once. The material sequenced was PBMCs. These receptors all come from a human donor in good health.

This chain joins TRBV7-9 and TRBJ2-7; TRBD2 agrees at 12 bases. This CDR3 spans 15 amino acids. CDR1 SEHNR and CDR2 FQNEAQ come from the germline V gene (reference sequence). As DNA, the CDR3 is TGTGTTGTGGGACTAGCGGGCCTTAGCTCCTACGAGCAGTACTTC. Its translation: CVVGLAGLSSYEQYF.

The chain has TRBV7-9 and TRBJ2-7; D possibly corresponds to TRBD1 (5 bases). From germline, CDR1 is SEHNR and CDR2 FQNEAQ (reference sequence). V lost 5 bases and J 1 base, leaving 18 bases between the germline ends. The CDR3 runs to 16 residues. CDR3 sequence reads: CASSPRIQGVSYEQYF. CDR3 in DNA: TGTGCCAGCAGCCCCCGAATCCAAGGGGTATCCTACGAGCAGTACTTC. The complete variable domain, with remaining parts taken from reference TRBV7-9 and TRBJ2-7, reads DTGVSQNPRHKITKRGQNVTFRCDPISEHNRLYWYRQTLGQGPEFLTYFQNEAQLEKSRLLSDRFSAERPKGSFSTLEIQRTEQGDSAMYLCASSPRIQGVSYEQYFGPGTRLTVT.

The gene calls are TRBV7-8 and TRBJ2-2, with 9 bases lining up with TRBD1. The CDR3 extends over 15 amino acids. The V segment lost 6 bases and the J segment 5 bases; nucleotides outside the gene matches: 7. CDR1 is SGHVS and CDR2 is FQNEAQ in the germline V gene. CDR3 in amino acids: CASSRDRVVTGELFF. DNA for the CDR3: TGTGCCAGCAGTCGGGACAGGGTGGTAACCGGGGAGCTGTTTTTT.

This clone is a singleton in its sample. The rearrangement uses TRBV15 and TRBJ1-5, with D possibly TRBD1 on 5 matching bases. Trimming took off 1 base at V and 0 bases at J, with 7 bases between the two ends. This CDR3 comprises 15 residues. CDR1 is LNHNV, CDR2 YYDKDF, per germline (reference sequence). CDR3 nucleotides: TGTGCCACCAGCAGAGGACAGTATAGCAATCAGCCCCAGCATTTT. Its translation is CATSRGQYSNQPQHF.

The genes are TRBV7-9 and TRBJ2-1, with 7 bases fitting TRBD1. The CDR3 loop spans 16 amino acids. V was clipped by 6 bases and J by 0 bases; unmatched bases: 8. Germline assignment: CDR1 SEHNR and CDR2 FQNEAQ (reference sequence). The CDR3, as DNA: TGTGCCAGCAGAACAGGGGTTCAGAGCTCCTACAATGAGCAGTTCTTC. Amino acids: CASRTGVQSSYNEQFF.

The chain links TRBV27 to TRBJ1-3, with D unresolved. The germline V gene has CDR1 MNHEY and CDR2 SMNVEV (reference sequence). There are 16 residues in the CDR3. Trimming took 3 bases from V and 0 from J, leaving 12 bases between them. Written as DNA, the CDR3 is TGTGCCAGCAGTTTGCGGGGATTTGACTCTGGAAACACCATATATTTT. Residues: CASSLRGFDSGNTIYF.

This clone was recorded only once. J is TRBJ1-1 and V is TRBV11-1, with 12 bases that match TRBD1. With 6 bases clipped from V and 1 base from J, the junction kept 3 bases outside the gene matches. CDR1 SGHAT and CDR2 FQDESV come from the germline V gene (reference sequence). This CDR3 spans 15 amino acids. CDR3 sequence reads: CASRGQGARNTEAFF. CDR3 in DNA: TGTGCCAGCAGGGGACAGGGGGCTCGGAACACTGAAGCTTTCTTT.

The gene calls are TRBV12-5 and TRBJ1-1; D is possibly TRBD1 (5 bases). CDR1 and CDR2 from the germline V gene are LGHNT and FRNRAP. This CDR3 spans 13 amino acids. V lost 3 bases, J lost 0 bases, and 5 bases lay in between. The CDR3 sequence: CASGLGVNTEAFF. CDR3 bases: TGTGCTAGTGGTTTAGGGGTGAACACTGAAGCTTTCTTT.

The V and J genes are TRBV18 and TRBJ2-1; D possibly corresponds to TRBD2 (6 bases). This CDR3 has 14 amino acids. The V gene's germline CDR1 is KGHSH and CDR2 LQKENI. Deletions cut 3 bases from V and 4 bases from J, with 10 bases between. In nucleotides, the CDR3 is TGTGCCAGCTCACCGGCGGGGATATACAATGAGCAGTTCTTC. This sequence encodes CASSPAGIYNEQFF.

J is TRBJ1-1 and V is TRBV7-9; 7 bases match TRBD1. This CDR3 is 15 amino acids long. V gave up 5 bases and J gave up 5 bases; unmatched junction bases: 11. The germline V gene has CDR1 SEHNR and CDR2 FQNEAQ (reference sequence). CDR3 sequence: CASSARQGVGTEAFF. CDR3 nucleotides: TGTGCCAGCAGCGCTCGACAGGGCGTGGGGACTGAAGCTTTCTTT. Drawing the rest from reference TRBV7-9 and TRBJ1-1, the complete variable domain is DTGVSQNPRHKITKRGQNVTFRCDPISEHNRLYWYRQTLGQGPEFLTYFQNEAQLEKSRLLSDRFSAERPKGSFSTLEIQRTEQGDSAMYLCASSARQGVGTEAFFGQGTRLTVV.

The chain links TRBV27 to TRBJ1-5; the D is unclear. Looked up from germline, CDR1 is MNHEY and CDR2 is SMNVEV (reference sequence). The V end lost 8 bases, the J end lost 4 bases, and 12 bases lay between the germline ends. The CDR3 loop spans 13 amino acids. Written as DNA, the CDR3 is TGTGCCAGCTCATCCTCTATAAATCAGCCCCAGCATTTT. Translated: CASSSSINQPQHF.

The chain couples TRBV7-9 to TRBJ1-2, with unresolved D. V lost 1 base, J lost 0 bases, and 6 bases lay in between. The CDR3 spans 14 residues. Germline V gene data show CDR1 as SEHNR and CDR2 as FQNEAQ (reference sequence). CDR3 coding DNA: TGTGCCAGCAGCTTAGACAGACCTAACTATGGCTACACCTTC. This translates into CASSLDRPNYGYTF.

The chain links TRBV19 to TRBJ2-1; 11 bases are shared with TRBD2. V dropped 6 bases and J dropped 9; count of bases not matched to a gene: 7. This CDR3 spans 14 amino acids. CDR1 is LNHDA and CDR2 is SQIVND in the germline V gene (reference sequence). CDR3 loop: CASRSSGRGVEQFF. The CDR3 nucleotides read TGTGCCAGTAGGAGTAGCGGGAGGGGTGTTGAGCAGTTCTTC.

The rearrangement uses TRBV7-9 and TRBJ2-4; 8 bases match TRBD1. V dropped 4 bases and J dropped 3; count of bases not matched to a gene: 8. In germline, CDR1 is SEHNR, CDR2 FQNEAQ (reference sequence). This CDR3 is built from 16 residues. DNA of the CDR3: TGTGCCAGCAGCTACCCTCGAGGGACAGGCAAAAACATTCAGTACTTC. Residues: CASSYPRGTGKNIQYF.

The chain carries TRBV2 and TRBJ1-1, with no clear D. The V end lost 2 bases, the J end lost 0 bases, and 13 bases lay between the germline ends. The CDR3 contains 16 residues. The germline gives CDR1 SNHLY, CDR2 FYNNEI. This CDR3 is CASSEFRHTMNTEAFF. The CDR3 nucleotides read TGTGCCAGCAGTGAATTTCGTCACACAATGAACACTGAAGCTTTCTTT.

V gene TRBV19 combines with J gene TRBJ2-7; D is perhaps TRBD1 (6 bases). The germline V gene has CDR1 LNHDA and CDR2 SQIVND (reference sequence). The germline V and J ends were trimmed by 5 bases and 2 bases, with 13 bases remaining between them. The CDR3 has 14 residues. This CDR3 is CASSLQQGPYEQYF. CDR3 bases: TGTGCCAGTAGTTTGCAACAGGGACCCTACGAGCAGTACTTC.

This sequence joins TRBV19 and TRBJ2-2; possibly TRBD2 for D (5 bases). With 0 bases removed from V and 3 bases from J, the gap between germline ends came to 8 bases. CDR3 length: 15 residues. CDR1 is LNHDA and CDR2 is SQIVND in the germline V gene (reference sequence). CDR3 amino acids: CASSIDRRHTGELFF. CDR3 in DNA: TGTGCCAGTAGTATAGACAGGAGGCACACCGGGGAGCTGTTTTTT.

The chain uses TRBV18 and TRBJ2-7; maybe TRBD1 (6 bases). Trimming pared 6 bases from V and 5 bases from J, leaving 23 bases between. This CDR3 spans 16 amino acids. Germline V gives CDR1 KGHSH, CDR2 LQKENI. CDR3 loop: CASSPRGIRWVNEQYF. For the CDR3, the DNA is TGTGCCAGCTCGCCGAGGGGGATTCGGTGGGTGAACGAGCAGTACTTC.

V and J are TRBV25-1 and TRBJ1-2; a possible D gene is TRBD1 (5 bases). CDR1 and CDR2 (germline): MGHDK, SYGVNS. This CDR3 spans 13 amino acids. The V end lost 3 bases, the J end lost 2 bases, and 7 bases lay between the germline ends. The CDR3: CASSESGNYGYTF. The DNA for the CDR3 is TGTGCCAGCAGTGAGTCAGGGAACTATGGCTACACCTTC.

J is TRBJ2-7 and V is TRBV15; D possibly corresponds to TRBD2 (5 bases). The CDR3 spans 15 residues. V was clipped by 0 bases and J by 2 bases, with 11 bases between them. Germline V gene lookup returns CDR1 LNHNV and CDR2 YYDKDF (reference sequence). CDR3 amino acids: CATSRDSGSPYEQYF. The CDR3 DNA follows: TGTGCCACCAGCAGAGATTCGGGGAGCCCCTACGAGCAGTACTTC.